This T cell receptor beta chain was documented in a study of post-analysis software for immune sequencing data. Points from the study as a whole: TRBV5-6, TRBV5-1 and TRBV20-1 belonged to a set of roughly five TRBV segments that were more frequent in patients than controls. Multiple sclerosis patients had significantly lower normalized Chao1 diversity than controls.

This clonotype was seen ten or more times. Its antigen remains unidentified. The germline V and J ends were trimmed by 10 bases and 0 bases, with 13 bases remaining between them. CDR3 length: 13 amino acids. Germline CDR1 is MNHEY and CDR2 is SVGEGT. Included in the TCR beta cDNA libraries were unique molecular identifiers. TCRdb redid the calling of the PCR reads with MiXCR, one entry per CDR3 protein. The sample contains 180,000 or so distinct CDR3 sequences, approximately 28% of which appear only once. Sequencing was performed on blood. The sequence was obtained from a girl under 18 with multiple sclerosis. The chain uses TRBV6-2 or TRBV6-3 and TRBJ2-7; D not certain. In nucleotides, the CDR3 is TGTGCCACCCGGTCCTCGAGCTCCTACGAGCAGTACTTC. Translating it yields CATRSSSSYEQYF.